The 3 T cell receptor beta chains below were found in one sample sequenced in a study of breast tumors, draining lymph nodes, adjacent tissues (dated by TCRdb to the mid-2010s). The library was produced with multiplex PCR. The instrument was an Illumina HiSeq 2000. The public reads were run again by TCRdb, first through fastp at Q25 and then through MiXCR, and only productive beta chains were kept. When rows share a CDR3 protein, they turn into one entry using the most common DNA and genes. Within this sample are 130,000 or so distinct CDR3 sequences, with 20% to 25% of them counted one time only. Around 2.7% of the sample is taken by the ten largest. Lymph node samples came from the axillary draining lymph nodes of breast cancer patients. The sequenced sample consisted of axillary lymph node tissue. The receptors were sampled from a female donor with breast cancer. Some clones in this sample may be carry-over from other donors' samples.

This clonotype was seen only a few times. A much larger clone differs by one base, so this may be a read error. The V call is TRBV7-9, the J call TRBJ2-7, with 11 bases lining up with TRBD2. This CDR3 region has 12 residues. From germline, CDR1 is SEHNR and CDR2 FQNEAQ (reference sequence). The CDR3 loop is CASSRLAGHPTF. The CDR3 coding sequence is TGTGCCAGCAGCCGACTAGCGGGACACCCCACATTC.

This clonotype came up many times. The chain has TRBV6-2 or TRBV6-3 and TRBJ2-5; D gene ambiguous. V lost 1 base and J lost 4, with 4 bases in between. The V gene's germline CDR1 is MNHEY and CDR2 SVGEGT. The CDR3 contains 12 residues. In DNA form, the CDR3 reads TGTGCCAGCAGTTACTTTGGAGAGACCCAGTACTTC. It yields the protein CASSYFGETQYF.

This clonotype occurred many times. The genes are TRBV19 and TRBJ2-3; 9 bases align to TRBD1. The length of the CDR3 is 13 residues. V was clipped by 9 bases and J by 8 bases; unmatched bases: 9. The V gene's germline CDR1 is LNHDA and CDR2 SQIVND (reference sequence). CDR3 protein: CARTGTGSSTQYF. The DNA for the CDR3 is TGTGCCAGAACCGGGACAGGGTCGTCTACGCAGTATTTT.